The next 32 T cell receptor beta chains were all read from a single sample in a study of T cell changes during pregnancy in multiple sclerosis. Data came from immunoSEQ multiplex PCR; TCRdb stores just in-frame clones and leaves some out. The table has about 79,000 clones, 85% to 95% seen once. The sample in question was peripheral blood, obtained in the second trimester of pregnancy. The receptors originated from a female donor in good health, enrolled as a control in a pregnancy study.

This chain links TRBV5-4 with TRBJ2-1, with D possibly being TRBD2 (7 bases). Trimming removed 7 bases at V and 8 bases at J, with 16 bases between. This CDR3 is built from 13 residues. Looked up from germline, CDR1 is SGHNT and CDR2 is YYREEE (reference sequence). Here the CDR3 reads CASQGGGGDEQFF. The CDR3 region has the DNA TGTGCCAGCCAAGGGGGGGGTGGAGATGAGCAGTTCTTC.

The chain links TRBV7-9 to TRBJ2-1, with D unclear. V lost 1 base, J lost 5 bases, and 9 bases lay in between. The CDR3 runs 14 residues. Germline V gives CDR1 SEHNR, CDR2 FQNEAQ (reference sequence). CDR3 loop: CASSLEGVNNEQFF. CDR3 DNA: TGTGCCAGCAGCTTAGAAGGAGTGAACAATGAGCAGTTCTTC. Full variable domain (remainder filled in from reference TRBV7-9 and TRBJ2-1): DTGVSQNPRHKITKRGQNVTFRCDPISEHNRLYWYRQTLGQGPEFLTYFQNEAQLEKSRLLSDRFSAERPKGSFSTLEIQRTEQGDSAMYLCASSLEGVNNEQFFGPGTRLTVL.

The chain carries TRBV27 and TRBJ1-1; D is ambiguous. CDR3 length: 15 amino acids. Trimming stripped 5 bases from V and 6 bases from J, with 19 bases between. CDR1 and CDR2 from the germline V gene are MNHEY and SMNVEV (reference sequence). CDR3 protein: CASSLGGSFGSEAFF. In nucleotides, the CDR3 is TGTGCCAGCAGTCTCGGAGGCTCCTTTGGGTCTGAAGCTTTCTTT.

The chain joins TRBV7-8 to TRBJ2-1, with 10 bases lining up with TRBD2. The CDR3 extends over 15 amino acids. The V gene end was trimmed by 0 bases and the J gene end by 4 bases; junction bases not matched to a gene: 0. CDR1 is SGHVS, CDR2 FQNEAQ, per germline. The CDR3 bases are TGTGCCAGCAGCTTAGCGACTAGCGGGTACAATGAGCAGTTCTTC. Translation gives CASSLATSGYNEQFF.

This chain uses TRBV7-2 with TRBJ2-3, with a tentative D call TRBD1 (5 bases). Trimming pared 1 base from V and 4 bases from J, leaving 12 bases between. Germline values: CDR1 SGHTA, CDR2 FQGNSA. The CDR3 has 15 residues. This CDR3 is CASSLVSGWADTQYF. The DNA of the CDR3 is TGTGCCAGCAGCTTAGTCTCAGGGTGGGCAGATACGCAGTATTTT.

The CDR3 DNA reads TGTGCCAGCAGTACCGGGACAGGGGGAAAGACCCAGTACTTC. It codes for CASSTGTGGKTQYF. This chain links TRBV6-6 with TRBJ2-5, with 11 bases fitting TRBD1. The CDR3 length is 14 residues. The germline V gene encodes CDR1 MNHNY and CDR2 SVGAGI (reference sequence). V shed 5 bases and J 6 bases; nucleotides not matched to a gene: 5.

This CDR3 is CASSSPGRKKEAFF. The CDR3 DNA follows: TGTGCCAGCAGCTCACCGGGTCGTAAAAAAGAAGCTTTCTTT. The chain joins TRBV7-3 to TRBJ1-1, with D unresolved. Trimming took 4 bases from V and 8 from J, leaving 17 bases between them. Germline CDR1 and CDR2: SGHTA and FQGTGA. This CDR3 has 14 residues.

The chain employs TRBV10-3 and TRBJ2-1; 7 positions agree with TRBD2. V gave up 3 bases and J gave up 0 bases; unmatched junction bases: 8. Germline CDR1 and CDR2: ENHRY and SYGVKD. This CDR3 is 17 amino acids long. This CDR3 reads CAISEGRGISSYNEQFF. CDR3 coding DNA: TGTGCCATCAGTGAAGGGCGGGGGATTAGCTCCTACAATGAGCAGTTCTTC.

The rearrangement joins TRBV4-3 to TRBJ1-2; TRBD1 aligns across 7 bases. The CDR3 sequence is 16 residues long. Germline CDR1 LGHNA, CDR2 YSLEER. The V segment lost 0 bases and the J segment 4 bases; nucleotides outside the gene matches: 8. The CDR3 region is CASSQDRGGAVYGYTF. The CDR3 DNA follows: TGCGCCAGCAGCCAAGATCGAGGGGGCGCCGTCTATGGCTACACCTTC.

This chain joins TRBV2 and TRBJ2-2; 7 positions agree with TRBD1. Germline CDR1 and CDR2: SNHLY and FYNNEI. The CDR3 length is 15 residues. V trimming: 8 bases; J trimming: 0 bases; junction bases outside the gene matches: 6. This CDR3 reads CASLGQAANTGELFF. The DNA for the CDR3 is TGTGCCAGCCTCGGACAGGCCGCGAACACCGGGGAGCTGTTTTTT.

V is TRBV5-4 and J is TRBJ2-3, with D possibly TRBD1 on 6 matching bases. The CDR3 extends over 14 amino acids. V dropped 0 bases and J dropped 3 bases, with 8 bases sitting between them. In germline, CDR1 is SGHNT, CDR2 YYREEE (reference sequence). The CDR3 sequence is CASSLGGQTDTQYF. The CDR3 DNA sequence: TGTGCCAGCAGCTTGGGGGGACAAACAGATACGCAGTATTTT.

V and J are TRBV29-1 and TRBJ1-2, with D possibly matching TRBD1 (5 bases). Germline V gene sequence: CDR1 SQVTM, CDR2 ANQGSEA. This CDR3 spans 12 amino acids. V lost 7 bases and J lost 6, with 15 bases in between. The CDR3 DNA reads TGCAGCGCCCAGGGAGGGTGGCATGGCTACACCTTC. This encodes CSAQGGWHGYTF.

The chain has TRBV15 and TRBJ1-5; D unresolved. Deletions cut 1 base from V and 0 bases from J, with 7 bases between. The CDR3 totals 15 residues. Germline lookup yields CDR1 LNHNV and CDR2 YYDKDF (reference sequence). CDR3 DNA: TGTGCCACCAGCAGAGGGCAGTTTAGCAATCAGCCCCAGCATTTT. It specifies CATSRGQFSNQPQHF.

CDR3 coding DNA: TGTGCCAGCAGCCGTGCGGGGGACGGCGACTACGAGCAGTACTTC. Protein product: CASSRAGDGDYEQYF. The chain is built from TRBV6-5 and TRBJ2-7; 7 bases match TRBD2. CDR3 length: 15 residues. V lost 6 bases, J lost 3 bases, and 11 bases stayed unmatched. The germline V gene has CDR1 MNHEY and CDR2 SVGAGI.

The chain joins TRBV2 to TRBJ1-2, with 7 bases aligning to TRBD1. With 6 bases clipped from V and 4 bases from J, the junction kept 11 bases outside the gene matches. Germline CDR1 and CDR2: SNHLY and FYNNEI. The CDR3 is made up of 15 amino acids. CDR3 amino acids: CASSYGQGGPYGYTF. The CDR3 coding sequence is TGTGCCAGCAGCTACGGGCAGGGGGGACCCTATGGCTACACCTTC.

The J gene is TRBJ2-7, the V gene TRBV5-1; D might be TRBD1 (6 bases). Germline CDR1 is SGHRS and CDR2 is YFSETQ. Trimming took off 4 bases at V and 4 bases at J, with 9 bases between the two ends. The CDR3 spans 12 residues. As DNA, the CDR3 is TGCGCCAGCAGCCAGGACAGTTACGAGCAGTACTTC. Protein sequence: CASSQDSYEQYF.

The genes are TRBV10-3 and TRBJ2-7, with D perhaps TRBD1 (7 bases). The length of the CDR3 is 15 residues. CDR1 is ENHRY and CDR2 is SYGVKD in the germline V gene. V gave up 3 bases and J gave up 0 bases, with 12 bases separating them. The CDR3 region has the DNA TGTGCCATCAGTGAAACGCAGGGGGGCTCCTACGAGCAGTACTTC. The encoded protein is CAISETQGGSYEQYF.

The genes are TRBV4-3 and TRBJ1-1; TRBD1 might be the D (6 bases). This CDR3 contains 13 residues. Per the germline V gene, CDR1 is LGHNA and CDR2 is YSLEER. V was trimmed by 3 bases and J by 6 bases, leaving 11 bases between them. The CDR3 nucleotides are TGCGCCAGCAGCCAGGGCAGGGGTTCTGAAGCTTTCTTT. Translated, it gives CASSQGRGSEAFF.

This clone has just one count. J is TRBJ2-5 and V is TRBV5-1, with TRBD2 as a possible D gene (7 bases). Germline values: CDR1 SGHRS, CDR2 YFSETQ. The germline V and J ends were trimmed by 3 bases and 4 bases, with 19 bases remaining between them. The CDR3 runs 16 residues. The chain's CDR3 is CASSSMVAGEGETQYF. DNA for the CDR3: TGCGCCAGCAGCTCCATGGTGGCAGGGGAGGGAGAGACCCAGTACTTC.

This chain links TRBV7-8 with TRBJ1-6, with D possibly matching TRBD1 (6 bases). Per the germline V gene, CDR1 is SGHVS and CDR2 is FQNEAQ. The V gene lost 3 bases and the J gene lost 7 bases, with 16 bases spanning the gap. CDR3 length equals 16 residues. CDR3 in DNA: TGTGCCAGCAGCTTCTCGTTGGCAGGGGAGAATTCACCCCTCCACTTT. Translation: CASSFSLAGENSPLHF.

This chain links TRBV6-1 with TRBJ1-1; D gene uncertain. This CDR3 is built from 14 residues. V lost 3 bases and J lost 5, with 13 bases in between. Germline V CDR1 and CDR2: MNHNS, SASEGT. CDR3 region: CASSDSLRVTEAFF. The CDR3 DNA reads TGTGCCAGCAGTGATTCGCTGAGGGTAACTGAAGCTTTCTTT.

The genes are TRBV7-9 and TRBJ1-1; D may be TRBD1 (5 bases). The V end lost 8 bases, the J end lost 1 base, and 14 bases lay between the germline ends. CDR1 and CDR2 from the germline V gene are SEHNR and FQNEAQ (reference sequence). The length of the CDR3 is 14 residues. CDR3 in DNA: TGTGCCAGCTCGTCTGGGGCAGGGAACACTGAAGCTTTCTTT. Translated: CASSSGAGNTEAFF.

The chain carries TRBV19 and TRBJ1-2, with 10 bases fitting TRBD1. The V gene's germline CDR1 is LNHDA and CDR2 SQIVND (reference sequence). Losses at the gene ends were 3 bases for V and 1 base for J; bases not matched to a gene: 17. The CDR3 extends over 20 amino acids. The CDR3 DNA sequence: TGTGCCAGTAGTATGGCCCCCCGTGCTGGGACAGGGGTTCGTAACTATGGCTACACCTTC. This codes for CASSMAPRAGTGVRNYGYTF. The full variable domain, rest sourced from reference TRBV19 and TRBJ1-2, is DGGITQSPKYLFRKEGQNVTLSCEQNLNHDAMYWYRQDPGQGLRLIYYSQIVNDFQKGDIAEGYSVSREKKESFPLTVTSAQKNPTAFYLCASSMAPRAGTGVRNYGYTFGSGTRLTVV.

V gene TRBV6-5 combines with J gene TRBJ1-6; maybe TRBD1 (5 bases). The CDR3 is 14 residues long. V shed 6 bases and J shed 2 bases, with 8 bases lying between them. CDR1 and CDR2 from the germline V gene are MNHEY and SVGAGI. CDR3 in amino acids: CASSEGAYNSPLHF. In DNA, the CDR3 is TGTGCCAGCAGCGAAGGGGCCTATAATTCACCCCTCCACTTT.

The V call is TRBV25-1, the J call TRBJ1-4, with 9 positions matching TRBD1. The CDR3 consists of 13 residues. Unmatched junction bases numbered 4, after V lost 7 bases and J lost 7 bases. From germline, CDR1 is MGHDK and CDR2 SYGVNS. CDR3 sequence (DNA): TGTGCCAGCACCACAGGGGGCGGTGAAAAACTGTTTTTT. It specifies CASTTGGGEKLFF. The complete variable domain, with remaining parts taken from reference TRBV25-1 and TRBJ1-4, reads EADIYQTPRYLVIGTGKKITLECSQTMGHDKMYWYQQDPGMELHLIHYSYGVNSTEKGDLSSESTVSRIRTEHFPLTLESARPSHTSQYLCASTTGGGEKLFFGSGTQLSVL.

This chain's CDR3 is CASSLRGSAEAFF. The CDR3 nucleotides are TGTGCCAGCAGTTTACGGGGGAGCGCTGAAGCTTTCTTT. The chain links TRBV27 to TRBJ1-1; a weak D match, TRBD1 (5 bases). Trimming stripped 2 bases from V and 6 bases from J, with 10 bases between. Germline loops: CDR1 MNHEY, CDR2 SMNVEV (reference sequence). The CDR3 spans 13 residues.

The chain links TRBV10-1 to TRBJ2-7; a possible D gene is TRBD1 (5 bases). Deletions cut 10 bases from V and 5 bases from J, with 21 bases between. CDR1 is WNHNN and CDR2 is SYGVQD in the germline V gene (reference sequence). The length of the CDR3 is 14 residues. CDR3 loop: CANKLTPGNHEQYF. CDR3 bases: TGCGCCAACAAACTAACCCCAGGGAACCACGAGCAGTACTTC.

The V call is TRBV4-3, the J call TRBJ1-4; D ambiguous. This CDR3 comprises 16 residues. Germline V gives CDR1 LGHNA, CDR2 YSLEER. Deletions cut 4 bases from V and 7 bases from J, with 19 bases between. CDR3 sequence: CASSREATNSGEKLFF. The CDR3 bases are TGCGCCAGCAGCCGAGAGGCGACCAATTCGGGTGAAAAACTGTTTTTT.

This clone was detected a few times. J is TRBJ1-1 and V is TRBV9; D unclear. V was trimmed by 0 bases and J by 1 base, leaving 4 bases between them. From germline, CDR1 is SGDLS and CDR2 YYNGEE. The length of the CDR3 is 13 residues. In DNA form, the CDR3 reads TGTGCCAGCAGCGTAGCTAGGAACACTGAAGCTTTCTTT. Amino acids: CASSVARNTEAFF.

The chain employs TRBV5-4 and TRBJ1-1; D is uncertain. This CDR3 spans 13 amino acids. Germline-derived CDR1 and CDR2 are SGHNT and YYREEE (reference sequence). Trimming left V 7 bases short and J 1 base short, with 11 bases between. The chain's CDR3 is CASGRTSNTEAFF. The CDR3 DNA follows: TGTGCCAGCGGGCGCACATCGAACACTGAAGCTTTCTTT.

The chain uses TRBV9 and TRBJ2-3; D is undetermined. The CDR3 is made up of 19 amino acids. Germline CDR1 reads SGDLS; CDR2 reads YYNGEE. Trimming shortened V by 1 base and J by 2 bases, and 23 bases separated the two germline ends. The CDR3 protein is CASSVFGPVGTINTDTQYF. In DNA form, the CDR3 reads TGTGCCAGCAGCGTATTCGGCCCGGTAGGTACTATAAACACAGATACGCAGTATTTT.

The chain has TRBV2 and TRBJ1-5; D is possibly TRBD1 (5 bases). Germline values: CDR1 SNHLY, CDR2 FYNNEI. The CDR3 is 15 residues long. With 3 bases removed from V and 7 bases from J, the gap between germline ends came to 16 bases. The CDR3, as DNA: TGTGCCAGCAGTGAGGCAGGGAAAGGACGACAGCCCCAGCATTTT. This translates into CASSEAGKGRQPQHF.